This record concerns one T cell receptor (beta chain) sequence. Its antigen remains unidentified. This record belongs to a study of T cell repertoires in cytomegalovirus infection. On the study more broadly: Used in the study were CMV epitopes, some recently identified and HLA-C-restricted, others well-studied and HLA-B-restricted. Based on public TCR beta signatures, there were indications of CMV infection and of a matching HLA type.

TCRdb re-called the reads with MiXCR, one entry per CDR3 protein. The table records fewer than 950,000 distinct CDR3 sequences, over 25% of them present only once. The J segment lost 7 bases and the V segment lost 2 bases, leaving 5 bases of the junction unmatched. Germline lookup yields CDR1 MNHEY and CDR2 SMNVEV (reference sequence). The CDR3 runs 14 residues. Study-wide results and caveats: CMV-specific HLA-C-restricted TCR beta clonotypes dominated the ex vivo response.

This rearrangement joins TRBV27 to TRBJ2-1; 7 bases are shared with TRBD1. The sequence was collected from a human donor in good health (CMV status not recorded). Some clones in this sample may be carry-over from other donors' samples. Sequences were derived from cultured CD8+ T cells from PBMCs, sampled from culture after CMV antigen stimulation. CDR3 sequence: CASSLEPTGNEQFF. The CDR3 DNA follows: TGTGCCAGCAGTTTAGAGCCGACAGGGAATGAGCAGTTCTTC.